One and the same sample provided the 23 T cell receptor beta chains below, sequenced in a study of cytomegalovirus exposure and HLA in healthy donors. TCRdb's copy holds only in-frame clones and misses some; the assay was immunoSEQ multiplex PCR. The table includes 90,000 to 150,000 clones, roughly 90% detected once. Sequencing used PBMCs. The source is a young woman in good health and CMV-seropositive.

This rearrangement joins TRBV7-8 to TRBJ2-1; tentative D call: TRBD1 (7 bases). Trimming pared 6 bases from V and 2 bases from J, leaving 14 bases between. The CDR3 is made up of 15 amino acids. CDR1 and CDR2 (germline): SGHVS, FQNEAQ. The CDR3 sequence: CASRSGGGTYNEQFF. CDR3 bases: TGTGCCAGCAGGTCCGGAGGGGGCACCTACAATGAGCAGTTCTTC. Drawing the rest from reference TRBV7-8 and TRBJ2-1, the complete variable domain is GAGVSQSPRYKVAKRGQDVALRCDPISGHVSLFWYQQALGQGPEFLTYFQNEAQLDKSGLPSDRFFAERPEGSVSTLKIQRTQQEDSAVYLCASRSGGGTYNEQFFGPGTRLTVL.

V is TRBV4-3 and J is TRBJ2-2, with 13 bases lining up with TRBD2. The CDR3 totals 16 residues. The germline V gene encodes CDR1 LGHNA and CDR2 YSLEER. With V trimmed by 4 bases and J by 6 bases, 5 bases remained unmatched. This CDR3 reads CASSPRTSGSSGELFF. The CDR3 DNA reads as TGCGCCAGCAGCCCGAGGACTAGCGGGAGCTCCGGGGAGCTGTTTTTT.

The CDR3 bases are TGTGCCAGCAGTGAACTCACAGGGGGCTGGTCCGAGCAGTACTTC. This codes for CASSELTGGWSEQYF. The chain has TRBV6-1 and TRBJ2-7, with 9 bases fitting TRBD1. V trimming: 2 bases; J trimming: 6 bases; junction bases outside the gene matches: 8. Germline V gives CDR1 MNHNS, CDR2 SASEGT. The CDR3 totals 15 residues.

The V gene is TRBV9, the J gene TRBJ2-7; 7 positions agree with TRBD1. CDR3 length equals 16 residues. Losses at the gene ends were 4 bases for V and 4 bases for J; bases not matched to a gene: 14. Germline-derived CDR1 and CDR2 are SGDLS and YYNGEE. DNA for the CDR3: TGTGCCAGCAGCTCCCGGCGAGGGGGCTCCGATTACGAGCAGTACTTC. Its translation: CASSSRRGGSDYEQYF.

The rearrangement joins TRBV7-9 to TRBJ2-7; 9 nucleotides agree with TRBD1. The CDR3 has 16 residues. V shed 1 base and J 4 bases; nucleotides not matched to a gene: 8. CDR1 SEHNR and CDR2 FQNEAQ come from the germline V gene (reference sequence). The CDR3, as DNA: TGTGCCAGCAGCTTAGATCCCGGGACAGGGAATTACGAGCAGTACTTC. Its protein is CASSLDPGTGNYEQYF.

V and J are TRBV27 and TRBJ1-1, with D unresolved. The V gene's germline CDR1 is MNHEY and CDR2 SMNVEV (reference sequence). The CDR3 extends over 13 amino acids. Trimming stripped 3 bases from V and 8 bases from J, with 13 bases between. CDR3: CASSLRGSTEAFF. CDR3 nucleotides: TGTGCCAGCAGTTTGAGAGGAAGCACCGAAGCTTTCTTT.

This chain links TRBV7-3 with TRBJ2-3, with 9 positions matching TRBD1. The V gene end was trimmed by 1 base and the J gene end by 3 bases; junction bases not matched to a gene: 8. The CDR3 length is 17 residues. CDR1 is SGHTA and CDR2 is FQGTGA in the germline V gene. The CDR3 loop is CASSLRSPGQGTDTQYF. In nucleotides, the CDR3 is TGTGCCAGCAGCTTAAGGTCACCGGGACAGGGAACAGATACGCAGTATTTT.

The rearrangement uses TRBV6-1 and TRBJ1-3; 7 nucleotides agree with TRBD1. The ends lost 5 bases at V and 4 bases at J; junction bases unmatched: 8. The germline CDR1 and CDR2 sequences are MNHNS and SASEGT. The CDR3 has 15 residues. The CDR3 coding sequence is TGTGCCAGCAGTCCAAGACAGGGCTCCGGAAACACCATATATTTT. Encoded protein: CASSPRQGSGNTIYF.

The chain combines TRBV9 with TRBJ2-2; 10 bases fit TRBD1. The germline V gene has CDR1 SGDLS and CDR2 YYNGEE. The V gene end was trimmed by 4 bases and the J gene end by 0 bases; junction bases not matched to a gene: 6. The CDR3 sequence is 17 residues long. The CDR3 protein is CASSPAGTGANTGELFF. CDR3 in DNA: TGTGCCAGCAGCCCCGCCGGGACAGGGGCGAACACCGGGGAGCTGTTTTTT.

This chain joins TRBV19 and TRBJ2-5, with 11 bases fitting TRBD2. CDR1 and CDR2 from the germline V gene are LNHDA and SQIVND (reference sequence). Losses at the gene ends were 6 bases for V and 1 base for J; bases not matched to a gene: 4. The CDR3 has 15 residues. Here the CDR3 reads CASSWTSGFQETQYF. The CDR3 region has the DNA TGTGCCAGTAGCTGGACTAGCGGGTTCCAAGAGACCCAGTACTTC.

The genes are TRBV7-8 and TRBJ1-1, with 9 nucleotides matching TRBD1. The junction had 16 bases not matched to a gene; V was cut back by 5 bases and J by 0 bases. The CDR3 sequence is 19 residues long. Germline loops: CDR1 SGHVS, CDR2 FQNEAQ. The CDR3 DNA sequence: TGTGCCAGCAGCCCCTCTGGACAGGGGCACCCCGGGCTGAACACTGAAGCTTTCTTT. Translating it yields CASSPSGQGHPGLNTEAFF.

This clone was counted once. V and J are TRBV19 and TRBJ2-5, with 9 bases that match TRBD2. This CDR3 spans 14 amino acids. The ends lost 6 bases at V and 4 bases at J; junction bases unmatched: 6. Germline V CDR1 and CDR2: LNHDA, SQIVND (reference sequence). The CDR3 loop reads CASSRGLARETQYF. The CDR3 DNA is TGTGCCAGTAGCCGGGGACTAGCTAGAGAGACCCAGTACTTC.

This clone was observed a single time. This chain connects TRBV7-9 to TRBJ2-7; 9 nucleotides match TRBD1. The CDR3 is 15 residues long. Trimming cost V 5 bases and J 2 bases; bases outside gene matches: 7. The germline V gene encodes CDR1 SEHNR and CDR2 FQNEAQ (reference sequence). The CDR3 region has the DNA TGTGCCAGCAGCGCCGGGACAGGGCTCACCTACGAGCAGTACTTC. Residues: CASSAGTGLTYEQYF.

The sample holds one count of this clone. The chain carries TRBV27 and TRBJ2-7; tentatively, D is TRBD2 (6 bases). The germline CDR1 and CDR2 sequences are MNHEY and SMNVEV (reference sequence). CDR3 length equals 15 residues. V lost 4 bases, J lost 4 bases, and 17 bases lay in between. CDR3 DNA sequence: TGTGCCAGCAGTTCCCTTGCGGGATTTGCGTACGAGCAGTACTTC. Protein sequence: CASSSLAGFAYEQYF.

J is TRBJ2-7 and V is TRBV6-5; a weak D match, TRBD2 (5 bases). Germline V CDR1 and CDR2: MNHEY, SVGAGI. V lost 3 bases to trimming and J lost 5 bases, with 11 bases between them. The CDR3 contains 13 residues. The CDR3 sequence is CASSYGRRNEQYF. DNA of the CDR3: TGTGCCAGCAGTTATGGACGGAGGAACGAGCAGTACTTC.

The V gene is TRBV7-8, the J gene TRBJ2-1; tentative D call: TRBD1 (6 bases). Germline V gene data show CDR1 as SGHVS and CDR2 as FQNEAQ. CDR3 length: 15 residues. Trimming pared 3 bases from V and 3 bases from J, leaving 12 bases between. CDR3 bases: TGTGCCAGCAGCTTTAGCAGGGGCAACTACAATGAGCAGTTCTTC. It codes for CASSFSRGNYNEQFF. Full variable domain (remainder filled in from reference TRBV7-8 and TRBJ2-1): GAGVSQSPRYKVAKRGQDVALRCDPISGHVSLFWYQQALGQGPEFLTYFQNEAQLDKSGLPSDRFFAERPEGSVSTLKIQRTQQEDSAVYLCASSFSRGNYNEQFFGPGTRLTVL.

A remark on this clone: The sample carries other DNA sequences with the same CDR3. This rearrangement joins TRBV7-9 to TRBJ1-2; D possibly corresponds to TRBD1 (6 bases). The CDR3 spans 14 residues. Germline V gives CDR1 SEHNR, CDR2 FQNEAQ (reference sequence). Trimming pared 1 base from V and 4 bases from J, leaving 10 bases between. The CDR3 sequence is CASSLGGGAYGYTF. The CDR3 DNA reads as TGTGCCAGCAGCTTAGGAGGGGGAGCCTATGGCTACACCTTC.

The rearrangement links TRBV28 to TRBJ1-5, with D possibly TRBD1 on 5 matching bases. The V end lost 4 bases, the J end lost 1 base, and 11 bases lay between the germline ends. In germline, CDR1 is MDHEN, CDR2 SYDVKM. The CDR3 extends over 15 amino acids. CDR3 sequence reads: CASSYQGLSNQPQHF. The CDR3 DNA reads TGTGCCAGCAGTTACCAGGGTTTAAGCAATCAGCCCCAGCATTTT.

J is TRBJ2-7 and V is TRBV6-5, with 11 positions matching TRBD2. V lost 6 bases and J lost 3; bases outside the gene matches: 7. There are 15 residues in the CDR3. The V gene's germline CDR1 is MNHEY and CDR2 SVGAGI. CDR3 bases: TGTGCCAGCAGCCTCGTAGCGGGAGGGTTCTACGAGCAGTACTTC. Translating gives CASSLVAGGFYEQYF.

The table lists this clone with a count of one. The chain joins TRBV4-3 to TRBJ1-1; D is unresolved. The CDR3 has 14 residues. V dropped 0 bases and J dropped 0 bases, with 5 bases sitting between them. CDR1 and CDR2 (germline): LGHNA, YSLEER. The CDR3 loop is CASSQEIMNTEAFF. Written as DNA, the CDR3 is TGCGCCAGCAGCCAAGAAATCATGAACACTGAAGCTTTCTTT.

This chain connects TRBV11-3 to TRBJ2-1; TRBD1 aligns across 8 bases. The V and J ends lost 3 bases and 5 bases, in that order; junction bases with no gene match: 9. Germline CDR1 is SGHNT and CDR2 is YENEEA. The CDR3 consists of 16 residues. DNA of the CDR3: TGTGCCAGCAGCTTCGGTTCGGACAGGGAAAACAATGAGCAGTTCTTC. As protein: CASSFGSDRENNEQFF.

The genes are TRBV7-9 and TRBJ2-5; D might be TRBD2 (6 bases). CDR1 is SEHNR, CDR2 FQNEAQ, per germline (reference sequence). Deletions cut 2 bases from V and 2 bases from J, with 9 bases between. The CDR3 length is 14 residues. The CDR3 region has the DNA TGTGCCAGCAGCTTATCGGGGGTGCAAGAGACCCAGTACTTC. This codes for CASSLSGVQETQYF.

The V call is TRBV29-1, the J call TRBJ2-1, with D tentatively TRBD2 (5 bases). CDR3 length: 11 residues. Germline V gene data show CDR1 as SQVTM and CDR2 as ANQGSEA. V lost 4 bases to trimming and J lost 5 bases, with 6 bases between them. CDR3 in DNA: TGCAGCGTTGTGAGGGACAATGAGCAGTTCTTC. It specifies CSVVRDNEQFF.